The 27 T cell receptor beta chains below all came from one sample that was sequenced in a study of Graves' ophthalmopathy and Graves' hyperthyroidism. Amplification of the TCR beta CDR3 regions used RNA transcripts (as template). Scientists carried out first-round RT-PCR using HTBI primers and then a second-round multiplex PCR. TCRdb used MiXCR to reprocess the multiplex PCR reads, holding one entry per CDR3 protein. Of around 170,000 distinct CDR3 sequences in the sample, 30% to 45% were seen once. Sample: peripheral blood. These receptors all come from a woman in her forties with Graves' ophthalmopathy.

This clonotype was detected many times. V is TRBV12-3 or TRBV12-4 and J is TRBJ1-6; D not resolved. With 5 bases removed from V and 6 bases from J, the gap between germline ends came to 20 bases. This CDR3 has 17 amino acids. CDR3 bases: TGTGCCAGCAGTCGGTGGGCAGCTACGACCTCTAATTCACCCCTCCACTTT. It is translated as CASSRWAATTSNSPLHF.

V and J are TRBV25-1 and TRBJ2-7; 7 positions agree with TRBD1. The germline V gene has CDR1 MGHDK and CDR2 SYGVNS. CDR3 length: 13 amino acids. V was clipped by 4 bases and J by 9 bases; unmatched bases: 9. This CDR3 reads CASSGFGRTGQYF. The CDR3 region has the DNA TGTGCCAGCAGTGGTTTCGGGCGGACAGGGCAGTACTTC.

The gene calls are TRBV28 and TRBJ2-7, with TRBD1 matching over 9 bases. CDR3 size: 15 residues. V lost 0 bases and J lost 5; bases outside the gene matches: 5. The germline gives CDR1 MDHEN, CDR2 SYDVKM. This chain's CDR3 is CASSLWTGGGDEQYF. CDR3 DNA sequence: TGTGCCAGCAGTTTATGGACAGGGGGAGGGGACGAGCAGTACTTC.

This clonotype was recorded many times. The CDR3 nucleotides are TGTGCCTGCAGGGGGGCCGGTGGGCCCCAGTACTTC. Its translation is CACRGAGGPQYF. The chain carries TRBV30 and TRBJ2-5; maybe TRBD1 (7 bases). This CDR3 is 12 amino acids long. In germline, CDR1 is GTSNPN, CDR2 SVGIG (reference sequence). Between the trimmed V and J ends, which lost 6 bases and 9 bases, there was a span of 17 bases.

The chain carries TRBV6-5 and TRBJ2-7; TRBD1 matches at 8 bases. V trimming: 2 bases; J trimming: 2 bases; junction bases outside the gene matches: 5. This CDR3 contains 15 residues. Germline loops: CDR1 MNHEY, CDR2 SVGAGI. The CDR3 sequence is CASSYTLDRAYEQYF. CDR3 nucleotides: TGTGCCAGCAGTTACACCTTGGACAGGGCCTACGAGCAGTACTTC.

The table lists this clonotype with a count of one. The V and J genes are TRBV28 and TRBJ2-6; D is uncertain. With 1 base removed from V and 4 bases from J, the gap between germline ends came to 11 bases. This CDR3 region has 16 residues. From germline, CDR1 is MDHEN and CDR2 SYDVKM. The CDR3 reads CASSLFPQAGANVLTF. CDR3 bases: TGTGCCAGCAGTTTATTCCCGCAAGCCGGGGCCAACGTCCTGACTTTC. Full variable domain (missing parts from reference TRBV28 and TRBJ2-6): DVKVTQSSRYLVKRTGEKVFLECVQDMDHENMFWYRQDPGLGLRLIYFSYDVKMKEKGDIPEGYSVSREKKERFSLILESASTNQTSMYLCASSLFPQAGANVLTFGAGSRLTVL.

This clonotype showed up many times. The J gene is TRBJ1-1, the V gene TRBV6-5; 8 bases are a match to TRBD1. Germline V gene data show CDR1 as MNHEY and CDR2 as SVGAGI. With V trimmed by 8 bases and J by 6 bases, 5 bases remained unmatched. The CDR3 length is 12 residues. CDR3 protein: CASDRGLSEAFF. The DNA for the CDR3 is TGTGCCAGCGACAGGGGACTTTCTGAAGCTTTCTTT.

This clonotype was observed a handful of times. The rearrangement links TRBV6-2 or TRBV6-3 to TRBJ1-1; 7 bases agree with TRBD1. Germline CDR1 MNHEY, CDR2 SVGEGT. With V trimmed by 5 bases and J by 3 bases, 6 bases remained unmatched. The CDR3 is 14 amino acids. In DNA, the CDR3 is TGTGCCAGCAGTAGCGGACAGGACTACACTGAAGCTTTCTTT. Translated: CASSSGQDYTEAFF.

This clonotype appeared many times. The rearrangement joins TRBV28 to TRBJ1-2; 8 nucleotides agree with TRBD1. Per germline, CDR1 MDHEN and CDR2 SYDVKM. This CDR3 contains 12 residues. V gave up 11 bases and J gave up 6 bases; unmatched junction bases: 8. The CDR3 reads CAAKQGADGYTF. The CDR3 DNA reads as TGTGCCGCTAAGCAGGGGGCGGATGGCTACACCTTC.

This clonotype was detected many times. This chain links TRBV30 with TRBJ2-7; D gene unclear. This CDR3 contains 13 residues. CDR1 is GTSNPN, CDR2 SVGIG, per germline (reference sequence). V lost 3 bases, J lost 5 bases, and 14 bases lay in between. CDR3 in amino acids: CAWRDAFRDEQYF. For the CDR3, the DNA is TGTGCCTGGAGGGACGCTTTCCGGGACGAGCAGTACTTC.

This clonotype was seen repeatedly, ten times or more. The chain employs TRBV5-4 and TRBJ2-7; TRBD2 matches at 9 bases. J gave up 4 bases and V 0 bases, and 17 bases lay outside the gene matches. The CDR3 is 19 residues long. In germline, CDR1 is SGHNT, CDR2 YYREEE (reference sequence). This CDR3 is CASSLVTGGRATRGYEQYF. DNA for the CDR3: TGTGCCAGCAGCTTGGTCACTGGCGGGAGGGCCACTCGGGGGTACGAGCAGTACTTC.

This chain uses TRBV19 with TRBJ2-7; D gene unclear. Germline assignment: CDR1 LNHDA and CDR2 SQIVND (reference sequence). The CDR3 has 16 amino acids. V lost 2 bases to trimming and J lost 2 bases, with 16 bases between them. The CDR3 DNA reads TGTGCCAGTAGTATAACGGGCCAACCCCGAGCCTACGAGCAGTACTTC. Residues: CASSITGQPRAYEQYF.

V usage is TRBV24-1 and J usage is TRBJ2-6, with D tentatively TRBD1 or TRBD2 (6 bases each). Germline V gene sequence: CDR1 KGHDR, CDR2 SFDVKD. This CDR3 spans 15 amino acids. Trimming removed 9 bases from V and 2 bases from J, with 13 bases in between. The CDR3 is CATQPRGAGANVLTF. The CDR3 nucleotides read TGTGCCACCCAACCTAGGGGGGCTGGGGCCAACGTCCTGACTTTC.

At least ten counts were recorded for this clonotype. The chain carries TRBV7-2 and TRBJ1-2, with 8 bases identical to TRBD1. Germline loops: CDR1 SGHTA, CDR2 FQGNSA. CDR3 length: 14 residues. V shed 5 bases and J 6 bases; nucleotides not matched to a gene: 8. The chain's CDR3 is CASSLAWTGNGYTF. As DNA, the CDR3 is TGTGCCAGCAGCCTCGCATGGACAGGGAATGGCTACACCTTC.

The rearrangement uses TRBV24-1 and TRBJ1-5, with a possible D match to TRBD1 (6 bases). Looked up from germline, CDR1 is KGHDR and CDR2 is SFDVKD. The CDR3 is made up of 15 amino acids. V was clipped by 5 bases and J by 6 bases, with 16 bases between them. This chain's CDR3 is CATSGGWGAGQPQHF. CDR3 sequence (DNA): TGTGCCACCAGTGGGGGCTGGGGGGCAGGTCAGCCCCAGCATTTT.

This clonotype was recorded many times. The chain combines TRBV28 with TRBJ1-2; tentatively, D is TRBD1 (6 bases). Germline CDR1 is MDHEN and CDR2 is SYDVKM. V gave up 5 bases and J gave up 1 base, with 14 bases separating them. This CDR3 is built from 15 residues. CDR3 in amino acids: CASSPHDRSNYGYTF. Here the CDR3 DNA reads TGTGCCAGCAGTCCCCACGACAGGAGTAACTATGGCTACACCTTC.

This clonotype was seen many times. V gene TRBV6-9 combines with J gene TRBJ2-5, with 9 positions matching TRBD2. The V segment lost 6 bases and the J segment 7 bases; nucleotides outside the gene matches: 33. Germline V gene sequence: CDR1 MNHGY, CDR2 SVAAGI. The CDR3 loop spans 22 amino acids. CDR3 residues: CASRRLRRPSELAGLGGGTQYF. Here the CDR3 DNA reads TGTGCCAGCAGGCGCTTACGCCGCCCCTCGGAACTAGCGGGTCTTGGAGGAGGGACCCAGTACTTC.

The table lists this clonotype with many counts. CDR3 coding DNA: TGCGCCAGCAGCTCTAATGCGAACACCGGGGAGCTGTTTTTT. The encoded protein is CASSSNANTGELFF. The gene calls are TRBV5-1 and TRBJ2-2, with D uncertain. Looked up from germline, CDR1 is SGHRS and CDR2 is YFSETQ. This CDR3 spans 14 amino acids. Between the trimmed V and J ends, which lost 3 bases and 0 bases, there was a span of 6 bases.

This clonotype was seen ten or more times. J is TRBJ1-3 and V is TRBV9; possible D gene TRBD1, 5 bases. The CDR3 length is 14 residues. V was trimmed by 1 base and J by 4 bases, leaving 9 bases between them. The germline gives CDR1 SGDLS, CDR2 YYNGEE. CDR3 in DNA: TGTGCCAGCAGCGTATCAGGGTCCGGAAACACCATATATTTT. It translates to CASSVSGSGNTIYF.

This clonotype was found many times. V usage is TRBV24-1 and J usage is TRBJ2-2, with D possibly being TRBD1 (6 bases). CDR1 and CDR2 (germline): KGHDR, SFDVKD. The CDR3 loop spans 15 amino acids. V lost 5 bases and J 4 bases, leaving 13 bases between the germline ends. The CDR3 sequence: CATSAARGTTGELFF. The DNA of the CDR3 is TGTGCCACCAGTGCCGCCAGGGGTACCACCGGGGAGCTGTTTTTT.

In regard to this clonotype: A read error may be the cause here, since a much bigger clone is one base away. CDR3 region: CASSYWRRGTETFF. In nucleotides, the CDR3 is TGTGCCAGCAGTTACTGGCGCAGGGGCACTGAAACTTTCTTT. The chain recombines TRBV6-5 with TRBJ1-1; tentative D call: TRBD1 (6 bases). The CDR3 sequence is 14 residues long. The germline gives CDR1 MNHEY, CDR2 SVGAGI.

This clonotype was picked up many times. This chain joins TRBV19 and TRBJ1-2, with D tentatively TRBD1 (6 bases). The germline gives CDR1 LNHDA, CDR2 SQIVND (reference sequence). The CDR3 is made up of 15 amino acids. Trimming removed 5 bases from V and 8 bases from J, with 21 bases in between. This CDR3 reads CASSSDPGQRGGYTF. CDR3 in DNA: TGTGCCAGTAGTTCAGATCCGGGACAACGAGGAGGCTACACCTTC.

This clonotype was seen repeatedly, ten times or more. V usage is TRBV10-3 and J usage is TRBJ2-7; no reliable D call. The CDR3 contains 13 residues. CDR1 and CDR2 (germline): ENHRY, SYGVKD. V was trimmed by 0 bases and J by 6 bases, leaving 9 bases between them. This CDR3 is CAISESPSGEQYF. The CDR3 DNA reads as TGTGCCATCAGTGAGTCCCCTAGTGGCGAGCAGTACTTC.

The chain recombines TRBV5-6 with TRBJ1-2, with D uncertain. Per the germline V gene, CDR1 is SGHDT and CDR2 is YYEEEE. V was shortened by 0 bases and J by 1 base, with 7 bases between the two germline ends. This CDR3 spans 14 amino acids. The CDR3 nucleotides read TGTGCCAGCAGCTTGGGACACTTTAACTATGGCTACACCTTC. This translates into CASSLGHFNYGYTF. The full variable domain, completed using reference TRBV5-6 and TRBJ1-2, is DAGVTQSPTHLIKTRGQQVTLRCSPKSGHDTVSWYQQALGQGPQFIFQYYEEEERQRGNFPDRFSGHQFPNYSSELNVNALLLGDSALYLCASSLGHFNYGYTFGSGTRLTVV.

This clonotype came up many times. The chain has TRBV4-1 and TRBJ1-3; D might be TRBD1 (6 bases). V was cut by 4 bases and J by 0 bases, with 13 bases left in between. Germline V gene lookup returns CDR1 MGHRA and CDR2 YSYEKL. The CDR3 covers 16 residues. The CDR3 sequence: CASSPTGRTSGNTIYF. CDR3 coding DNA: TGCGCCAGCAGCCCGACAGGCCGGACCTCTGGAAACACCATATATTTT.

This clonotype was detected ten times or more. The chain carries TRBV6-1 and TRBJ2-5, with TRBD1 identical over 7 bases. The CDR3 totals 14 residues. CDR1 is MNHNS and CDR2 is SASEGT in the germline V gene. J gave up 4 bases and V 4 bases, and 6 bases lay outside the gene matches. The CDR3 DNA sequence: TGTGCCAGCAGTGCAGACAGGGATGGAGAGACCCAGTACTTC. Encoded protein: CASSADRDGETQYF.

This chain connects TRBV6-2 or TRBV6-3 to TRBJ2-5; the D is unclear. V gave up 3 bases and J gave up 7 bases, with 12 bases separating them. The CDR3 spans 13 residues. Germline V gene sequence: CDR1 MNHEY, CDR2 SVGEGT. The DNA of the CDR3 is TGTGCCAGCAGTTATCAGCATCTACGGACCCAGTACTTC. Its translation: CASSYQHLRTQYF.